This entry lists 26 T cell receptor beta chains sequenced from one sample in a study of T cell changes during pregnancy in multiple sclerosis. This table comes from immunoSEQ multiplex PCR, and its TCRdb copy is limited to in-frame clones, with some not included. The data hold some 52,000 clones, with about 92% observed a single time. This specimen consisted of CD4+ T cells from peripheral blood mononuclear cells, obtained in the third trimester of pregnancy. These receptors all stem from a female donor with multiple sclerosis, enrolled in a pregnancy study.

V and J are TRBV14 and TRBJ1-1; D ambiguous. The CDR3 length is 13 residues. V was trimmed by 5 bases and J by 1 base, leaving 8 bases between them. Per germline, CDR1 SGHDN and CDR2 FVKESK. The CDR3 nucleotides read TGTGCCAGCAGCGCATCAGGGAACACTGAAGCTTTCTTT. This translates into CASSASGNTEAFF.

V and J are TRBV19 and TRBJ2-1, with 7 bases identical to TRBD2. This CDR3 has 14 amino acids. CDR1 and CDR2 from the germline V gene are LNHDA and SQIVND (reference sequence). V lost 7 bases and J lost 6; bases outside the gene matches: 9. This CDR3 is CASTPGLSTNEQFF. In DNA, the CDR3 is TGTGCCAGTACCCCGGGACTATCGACCAATGAGCAGTTCTTC.

The CDR3 DNA reads TGCGCCAGCAGCTATACTAGCGGGGGGGCCTTAACAGATACGCAGTATTTT. Its translation: CASSYTSGGALTDTQYF. The genes are TRBV5-1 and TRBJ2-3; 13 positions match TRBD2. The CDR3 length is 17 residues. Germline lookup yields CDR1 SGHRS and CDR2 YFSETQ. The V gene end was trimmed by 3 bases and the J gene end by 3 bases; junction bases not matched to a gene: 7.

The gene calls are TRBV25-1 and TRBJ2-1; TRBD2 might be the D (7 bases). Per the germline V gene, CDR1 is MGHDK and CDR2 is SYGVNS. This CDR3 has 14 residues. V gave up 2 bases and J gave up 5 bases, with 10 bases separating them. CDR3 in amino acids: CASSERGANNEQFF. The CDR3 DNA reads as TGTGCCAGCAGTGAACGGGGGGCCAACAATGAGCAGTTCTTC.

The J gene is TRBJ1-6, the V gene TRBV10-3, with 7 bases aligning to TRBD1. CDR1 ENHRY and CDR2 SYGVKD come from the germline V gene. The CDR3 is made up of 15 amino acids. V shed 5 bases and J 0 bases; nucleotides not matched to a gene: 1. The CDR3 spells CAISRQGSYNSPLHF. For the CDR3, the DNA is TGTGCCATCAGTCGACAGGGCTCCTATAATTCACCCCTCCACTTT.

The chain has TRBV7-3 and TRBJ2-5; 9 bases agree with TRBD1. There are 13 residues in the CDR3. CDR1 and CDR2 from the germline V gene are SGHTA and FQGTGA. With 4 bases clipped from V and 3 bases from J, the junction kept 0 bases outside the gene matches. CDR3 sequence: CASSWDREETQYF. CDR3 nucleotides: TGTGCCAGCAGCTGGGACAGGGAAGAGACCCAGTACTTC.

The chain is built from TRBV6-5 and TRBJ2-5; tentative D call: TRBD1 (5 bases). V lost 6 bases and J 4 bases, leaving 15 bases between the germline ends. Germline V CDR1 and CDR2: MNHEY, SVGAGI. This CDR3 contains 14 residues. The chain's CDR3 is CASSIGAVTETQYF. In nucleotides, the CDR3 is TGTGCCAGCAGCATAGGGGCCGTAACAGAGACCCAGTACTTC.

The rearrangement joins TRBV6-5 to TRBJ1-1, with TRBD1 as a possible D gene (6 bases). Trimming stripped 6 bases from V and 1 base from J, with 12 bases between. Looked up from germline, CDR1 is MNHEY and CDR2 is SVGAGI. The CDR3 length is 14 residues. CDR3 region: CASRQGTSNTEAFF. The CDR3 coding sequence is TGTGCCAGCAGGCAAGGGACATCGAACACTGAAGCTTTCTTT.

The CDR3 DNA follows: TGTGCCACCAGCAGATACAGGTTGGGTAAGGGTTCACCCCTCCACTTT. It is translated as CATSRYRLGKGSPLHF. This sequence joins TRBV15 and TRBJ1-6, with TRBD1 as a possible D gene (5 bases). V was shortened by 2 bases and J by 9 bases, with 17 bases between the two germline ends. There are 16 residues in the CDR3. In germline, CDR1 is LNHNV, CDR2 YYDKDF (reference sequence).

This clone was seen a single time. CDR3 nucleotides: TGTGCCAGCAGTGAAGCGCTTAAGTTTGGGCACAACACTGAAGCTTTCTTT. Residues: CASSEALKFGHNTEAFF. V is TRBV6-1 and J is TRBJ1-1; D is unclear. Per the germline V gene, CDR1 is MNHNS and CDR2 is SASEGT. V lost 0 bases to trimming and J lost 2 bases, with 16 bases between them. This CDR3 is 17 amino acids long.

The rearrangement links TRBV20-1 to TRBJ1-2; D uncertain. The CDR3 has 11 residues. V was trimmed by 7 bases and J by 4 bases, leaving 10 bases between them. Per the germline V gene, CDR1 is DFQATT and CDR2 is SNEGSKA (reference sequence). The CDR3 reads CSGNAGYGYTF. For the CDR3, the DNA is TGCAGTGGTAATGCGGGCTATGGCTACACCTTC.

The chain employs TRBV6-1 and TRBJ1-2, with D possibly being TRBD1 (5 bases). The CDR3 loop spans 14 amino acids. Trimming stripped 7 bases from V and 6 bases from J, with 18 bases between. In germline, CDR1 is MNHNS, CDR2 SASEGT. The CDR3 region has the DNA TGTGCCAGCATCACCCGGGGGGGGGTCAATGGCTACACCTTC. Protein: CASITRGGVNGYTF.

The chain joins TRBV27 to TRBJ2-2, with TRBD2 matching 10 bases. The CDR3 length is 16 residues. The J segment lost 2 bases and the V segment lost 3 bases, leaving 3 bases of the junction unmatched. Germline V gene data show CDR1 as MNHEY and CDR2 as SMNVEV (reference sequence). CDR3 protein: CASSLVAGGNTGELFF. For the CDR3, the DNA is TGTGCCAGCAGTTTGGTAGCGGGGGGTAACACCGGGGAGCTGTTTTTT.

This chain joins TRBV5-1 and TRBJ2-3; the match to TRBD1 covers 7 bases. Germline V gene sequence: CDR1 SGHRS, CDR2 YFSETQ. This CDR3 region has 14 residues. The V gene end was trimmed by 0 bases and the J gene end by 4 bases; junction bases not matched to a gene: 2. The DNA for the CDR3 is TGCGCCAGCAGCTTGGGAGGGGGCCCAGATACGCAGTATTTT. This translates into CASSLGGGPDTQYF.

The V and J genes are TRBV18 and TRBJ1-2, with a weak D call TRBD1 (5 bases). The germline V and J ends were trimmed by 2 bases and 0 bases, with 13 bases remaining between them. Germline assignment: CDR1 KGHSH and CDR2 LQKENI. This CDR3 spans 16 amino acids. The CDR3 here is CASSPSGPGSNYGYTF. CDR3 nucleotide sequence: TGTGCCAGCTCACCAAGCGGGCCAGGGTCTAACTATGGCTACACCTTC.

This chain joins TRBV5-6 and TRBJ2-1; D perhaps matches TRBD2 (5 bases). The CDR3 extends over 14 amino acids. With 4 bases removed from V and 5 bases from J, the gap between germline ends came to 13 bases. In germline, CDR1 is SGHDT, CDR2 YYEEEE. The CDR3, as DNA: TGTGCCAGCAGCGAGACTACAATAAACAATGAGCAGTTCTTC. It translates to CASSETTINNEQFF.

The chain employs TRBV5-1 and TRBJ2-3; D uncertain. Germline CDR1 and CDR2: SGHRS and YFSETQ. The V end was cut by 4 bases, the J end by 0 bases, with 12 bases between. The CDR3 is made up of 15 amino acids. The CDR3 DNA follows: TGCGCCAGCAGCGCAACACCCTTAAGCACAGATACGCAGTATTTT. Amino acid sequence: CASSATPLSTDTQYF.

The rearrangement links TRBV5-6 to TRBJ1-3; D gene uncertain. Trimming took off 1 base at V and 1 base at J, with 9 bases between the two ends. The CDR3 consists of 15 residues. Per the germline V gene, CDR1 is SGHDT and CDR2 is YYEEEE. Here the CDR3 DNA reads TGTGCCAGCAGCTTGAATGGGCGTTCTGGAAACACCATATATTTT. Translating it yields CASSLNGRSGNTIYF.

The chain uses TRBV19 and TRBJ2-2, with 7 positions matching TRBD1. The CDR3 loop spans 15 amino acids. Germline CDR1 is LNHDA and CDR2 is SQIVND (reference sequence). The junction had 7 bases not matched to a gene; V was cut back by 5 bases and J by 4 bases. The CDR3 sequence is CASSPEQGSTGELFF. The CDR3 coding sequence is TGTGCCAGTAGTCCTGAACAGGGGAGCACCGGGGAGCTGTTTTTT.

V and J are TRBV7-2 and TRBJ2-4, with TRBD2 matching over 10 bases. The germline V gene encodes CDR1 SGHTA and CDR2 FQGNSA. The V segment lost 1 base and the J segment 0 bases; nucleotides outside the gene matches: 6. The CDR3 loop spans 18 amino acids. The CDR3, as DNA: TGTGCCAGCAGCTTAGGGAGCGGGGGGGCCGGAGCCAAAAACATTCAGTACTTC. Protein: CASSLGSGGAGAKNIQYF.

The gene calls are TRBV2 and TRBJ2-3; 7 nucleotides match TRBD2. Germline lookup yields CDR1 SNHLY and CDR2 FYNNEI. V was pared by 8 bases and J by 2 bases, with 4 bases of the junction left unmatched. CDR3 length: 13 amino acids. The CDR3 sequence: CASGGDPTDTQYF. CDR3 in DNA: TGTGCCAGCGGGGGGGACCCCACAGATACGCAGTATTTT.

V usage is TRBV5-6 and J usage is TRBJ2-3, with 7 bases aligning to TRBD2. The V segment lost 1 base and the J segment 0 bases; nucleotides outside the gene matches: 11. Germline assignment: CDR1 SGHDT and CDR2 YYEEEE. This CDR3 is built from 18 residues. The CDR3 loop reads CASSLMHRGVGSTDTQYF. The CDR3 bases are TGTGCCAGCAGCTTGATGCATCGGGGGGTGGGGAGCACAGATACGCAGTATTTT. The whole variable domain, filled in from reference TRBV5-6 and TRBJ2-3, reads DAGVTQSPTHLIKTRGQQVTLRCSPKSGHDTVSWYQQALGQGPQFIFQYYEEEERQRGNFPDRFSGHQFPNYSSELNVNALLLGDSALYLCASSLMHRGVGSTDTQYFGPGTRLTVL.

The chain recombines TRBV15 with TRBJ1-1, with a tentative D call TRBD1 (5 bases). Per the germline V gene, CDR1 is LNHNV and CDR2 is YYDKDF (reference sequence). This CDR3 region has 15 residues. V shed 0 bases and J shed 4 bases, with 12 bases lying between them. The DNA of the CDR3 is TGTGCCACCAGCAGAGACAGGGTTCAAGTCACTGAAGCTTTCTTT. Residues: CATSRDRVQVTEAFF.

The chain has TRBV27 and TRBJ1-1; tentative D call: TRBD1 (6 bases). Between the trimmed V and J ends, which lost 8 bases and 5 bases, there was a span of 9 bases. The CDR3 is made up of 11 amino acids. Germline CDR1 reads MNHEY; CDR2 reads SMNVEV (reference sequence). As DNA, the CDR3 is TGTGCCAGCGCTAGGGGGACTGAAGCTTTCTTT. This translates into CASARGTEAFF.

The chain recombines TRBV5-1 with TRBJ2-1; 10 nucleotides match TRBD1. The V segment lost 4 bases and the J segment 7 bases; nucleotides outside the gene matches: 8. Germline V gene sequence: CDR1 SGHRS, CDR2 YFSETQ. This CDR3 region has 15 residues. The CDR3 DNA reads TGCGCCAGCAGCGAGGGAGCGGGACAGGGGAATGAGCAGTTCTTC. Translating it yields CASSEGAGQGNEQFF.

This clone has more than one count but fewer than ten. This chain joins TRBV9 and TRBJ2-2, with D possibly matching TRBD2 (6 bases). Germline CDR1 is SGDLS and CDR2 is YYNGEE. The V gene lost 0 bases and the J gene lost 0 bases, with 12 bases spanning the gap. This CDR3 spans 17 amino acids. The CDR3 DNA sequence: TGTGCCAGCAGCGTAGGGCCCGGGGGTACGAACACCGGGGAGCTGTTTTTT. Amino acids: CASSVGPGGTNTGELFF.